This T cell receptor (beta chain) was identified in a study of T-cell memory formation after mild COVID-19 (dated by TCRdb to about 2021). Broadly, across the study: TCR sequence clusters from the two donors were found to be largely donor specific. T-cell clones expanding and contracting after mild COVID-19 in a couple of donors were tracked by longitudinal TCRalpha and TCRbeta repertoire sequencing. The cohort was made up of two young adult volunteers, one female and one male, who were previously healthy.

Study-wide findings and limitations: Only a couple of mild cases were covered in the study, and larger cohorts including severe cases with pre-infection samples were considered necessary. Some responding clones were found in pre-infection memory, which suggests that pre-existing cross-reactive memory T cells took part in the SARS-CoV-2 response. Clones that contracted from day 15 to 85 showed balanced CD4/CD8 phenotypes, whereas a second wave of clones that expanded from day 15 to 37 leaned towards CD4+. Contracting CD4+ clones turned up mainly in the CM and EM memory subsets, whereas EMRA was where CD8+ clones were enriched. Whether the second-wave clones peaking on day 37 were SARS-CoV-2 specific was not confirmed.

PBMCs were isolated by Ficoll-Paque density gradient centrifugation. Instrument used: Illumina NovaSeq 6000. cDNA libraries for TCRalpha and TCRbeta were prepared by 5'RACE using constant-segment primers, with sample barcodes and unique molecular identifiers added. Trizol reagent was used to extract RNA from every sample. Library amplification was performed in two PCR steps, and a second sample barcode and Illumina TruSeq adapters were introduced in the second step. Sequencing of libraries was performed on an Illumina NovaSeq with 2 x 150 bp paired-end reads. As for how the authors treated the data: Demultiplexing of reads and collapsing into UMI-guided consensus sequences were performed with migec v1.2.7. Using mixcr v2.1.11, the UMI consensuses were aligned to TRA and TRB V and J templates and assembled into clonotypes. Clonotypes were classified as expanded or contracted when called significant by both edgeR and NoisET, with noise models trained on biological replicates. For edgeR calls, the thresholds were a false discovery rate-adjusted p below 0.01 and a log2 fold-change of 1. As an exploratory analysis of dynamics, max-normalized trajectories of the 1000 most abundant clonotypes were examined by PCA with hierarchical clustering. Each responding clone was given a CD4 or CD8 phenotype based on the CD4+ and CD8+ repertoires, which had been sequenced separately. Through fastp at Q25 and MiXCR, TCRdb rebuilt clones from the public reads, retaining in-frame beta chains. Entries are consolidated by CDR3 protein sequence, retaining the most common genes and DNA. TCRdb, rather than the study authors, made the V and J calls. Here the sample has roughly 190,000 distinct CDR3 sequences; roughly a tenth occur a single time. The ten largest account for 2.5% to 3.5% of the sample.

With respect to this clonotype: Its antigen is not yet known. Per-nucleotide qualities are absent, and no much larger clonotype sits a single base away.

The CDR3 covers 15 residues, taking in both the cysteine and the phenylalanine. Left in the record is the CDR3 DNA by itself, 45 bases read in frame from the first base. The V end gives up 3 bases and the J end 5 bases, leaving 2 bases in the junction not matched to a gene. Reading the germline V gene gives CDR1 SGHTA and CDR2 FQGNSA. This receptor chain uses TRBV7-2 and TRBJ2-2, and 11 junctional nucleotides match TRBD2. This TCR was sampled from a man in his late teens or twenties who had mild COVID-19 (a few samples of this study predate the infection). The sample titles of this study are shuffled in the database, so cell type and time point are left out; the donor was told from shared clones. The material sequenced was PBMCs or a T cell subset sorted from them (not recorded which). CDR3 region: CASSLRLAGTGELFF. Here is the DNA: TGTGCCAGCAGCTTGCGACTAGCGGGGACCGGGGAGCTGTTTTTT.